The 28 T cell receptor beta chains below were found in one sample sequenced in a study of PD-L1 blockade in urothelial cancer. TCRdb's copy holds only in-frame clones and misses some; the assay was immunoSEQ multiplex PCR. In the table there are about 45,000 clones, about 91% of which are singletons. Here the sequenced sample was PBMCs, taken around atezolizumab (anti-PD-L1) treatment. Source of these receptors: a man older than 75 with urothelial cancer.

CDR3 loop: CASSEQGSNQPQHF. CDR3 in DNA: TGCGCCAGCAGTGAACAGGGGAGCAATCAGCCCCAGCATTTT. This chain joins TRBV10-2 and TRBJ1-5, with 7 bases matching TRBD1. Germline lookup yields CDR1 WSHSY and CDR2 SAAADI. Germline trimming cut 3 bases from V and 1 base from J; bases unmatched to any gene: 0. This CDR3 spans 14 amino acids.

This chain links TRBV5-6 with TRBJ1-5, with a tentative D call TRBD1 (5 bases). Looked up from germline, CDR1 is SGHDT and CDR2 is YYEEEE. The CDR3 has 16 amino acids. Trimming took off 0 bases at V and 0 bases at J, with 10 bases between the two ends. CDR3 coding DNA: TGTGCCAGCAGCTTGGGACAGACCGATAGCAATCAGCCCCAGCATTTT. Translation: CASSLGQTDSNQPQHF.

This clone is a singleton in its sample. The chain is built from TRBV19 and TRBJ2-5, with 10 bases aligning to TRBD1. Trimming cost V 5 bases and J 5 bases; bases outside gene matches: 2. Germline CDR1 LNHDA, CDR2 SQIVND (reference sequence). The CDR3 runs 13 residues. The CDR3 region is CASSRQGAETQYF. The CDR3 nucleotides read TGTGCCAGTAGTCGACAGGGGGCGGAGACCCAGTACTTC. Full variable domain (remainder filled in from reference TRBV19 and TRBJ2-5): DGGITQSPKYLFRKEGQNVTLSCEQNLNHDAMYWYRQDPGQGLRLIYYSQIVNDFQKGDIAEGYSVSREKKESFPLTVTSAQKNPTAFYLCASSRQGAETQYFGPGTRLLVL.

The V call is TRBV5-1, the J call TRBJ1-3; D is unclear. Trimming removed 0 bases from V and 0 bases from J, with 10 bases in between. The CDR3 loop spans 16 amino acids. Germline V gene sequence: CDR1 SGHRS, CDR2 YFSETQ. This chain's CDR3 is CASSLVGGYSGNTIYF. The CDR3 nucleotides are TGCGCCAGCAGCTTGGTCGGAGGCTACTCTGGAAACACCATATATTTT. Using reference TRBV5-1 and TRBJ1-3 for the parts outside the CDR3, the full variable domain is KAGVTQTPRYLIKTRGQQVTLSCSPISGHRSVSWYQQTPGQGLQFLFEYFSETQRNKGNFPGRFSGRQFSNSRSEMNVSTLELGDSALYLCASSLVGGYSGNTIYFGEGSWLTVV.

This sequence joins TRBV28 and TRBJ2-1; a possible D gene is TRBD1 (5 bases). CDR1 MDHEN and CDR2 SYDVKM come from the germline V gene. Trimming pared 1 base from V and 2 bases from J, leaving 12 bases between. The CDR3 spans 16 residues. CDR3 region: CASSLSSKGAYNEQFF. The CDR3 region has the DNA TGTGCCAGCAGTTTATCGTCTAAAGGGGCCTACAATGAGCAGTTCTTC.

About this clone itself: The sample has other DNA sequences that encode this CDR3 too. The chain combines TRBV19 with TRBJ2-2, with a weak D call TRBD2 (6 bases). This CDR3 region has 15 residues. The V end lost 3 bases, the J end lost 4 bases, and 12 bases lay between the germline ends. Germline CDR1 and CDR2: LNHDA and SQIVND (reference sequence). CDR3 in DNA: TGTGCCAGTAGTATCGGAGGGGCGAGCACCGGGGAGCTGTTTTTT. It translates to CASSIGGASTGELFF. The whole variable domain, remainder taken from reference TRBV19 and TRBJ2-2, is DGGITQSPKYLFRKEGQNVTLSCEQNLNHDAMYWYRQDPGQGLRLIYYSQIVNDFQKGDIAEGYSVSREKKESFPLTVTSAQKNPTAFYLCASSIGGASTGELFFGEGSRLTVL.

This rearrangement joins TRBV5-4 to TRBJ2-7; 9 bases fit TRBD2. From germline, CDR1 is SGHNT and CDR2 YYREEE (reference sequence). The V segment lost 0 bases and the J segment 4 bases; nucleotides outside the gene matches: 2. The CDR3 extends over 14 amino acids. CDR3 DNA sequence: TGTGCCAGCAGCTTGGAGGCGGGAGGGTACGAGCAGTACTTC. It encodes CASSLEAGGYEQYF. Complete variable domain (other parts from reference TRBV5-4 and TRBJ2-7): ETGVTQSPTHLIKTRGQQVTLRCSSQSGHNTVSWYQQALGQGPQFIFQYYREEENGRGNFPPRFSGLQFPNYSSELNVNALELDDSALYLCASSLEAGGYEQYFGPGTRLTVT.

This clone was counted a single time. The rearrangement uses TRBV7-9 and TRBJ1-2; 9 bases align to TRBD1. The germline gives CDR1 SEHNR, CDR2 FQNEAQ (reference sequence). This CDR3 is 15 amino acids long. V lost 2 bases, J lost 6 bases, and 7 bases stayed unmatched. The CDR3: CASSLMGTGLNGYTF. CDR3 in DNA: TGTGCCAGCAGCTTAATGGGGACAGGGTTAAATGGCTACACCTTC.

The J gene is TRBJ2-7, the V gene TRBV10-2; TRBD2 agrees at 9 bases. The junction had 6 bases not matched to a gene; V was cut back by 6 bases and J by 6 bases. The CDR3 consists of 13 residues. The germline V gene has CDR1 WSHSY and CDR2 SAAADI. The CDR3 loop is CASRREGAGEQYF. In DNA form, the CDR3 reads TGCGCCAGCAGGCGGGAGGGCGCAGGCGAGCAGTACTTC.

The V call is TRBV10-1, the J call TRBJ2-3; weak D call: TRBD1 (5 bases). Germline CDR1 and CDR2: WNHNN and SYGVQD (reference sequence). V was clipped by 4 bases and J by 3 bases, with 8 bases between them. The CDR3 covers 13 residues. The CDR3 DNA reads as TGCGCCAGCAGTGGACAGCTTACAGATACGCAGTATTTT. This gives the protein CASSGQLTDTQYF.

The gene calls are TRBV5-6 and TRBJ1-1; possible D gene TRBD1, 5 bases. Trimming removed 3 bases from V and 3 bases from J, with 21 bases in between. Germline CDR1 reads SGHDT; CDR2 reads YYEEEE. This CDR3 contains 17 residues. CDR3 sequence: CASSSSMGGRRDTEAFF. As DNA, the CDR3 is TGTGCCAGCAGCTCTTCAATGGGGGGGAGAAGAGACACTGAAGCTTTCTTT.

This sequence joins TRBV5-5 and TRBJ1-1; D might be TRBD1 (5 bases). The CDR3 runs 14 residues. Germline-derived CDR1 and CDR2 are SGHKS and YYEKEE (reference sequence). V lost 1 base and J lost 0, with 7 bases in between. CDR3 coding DNA: TGTGCCAGCAGCTTGACACAGGTGAACACTGAAGCTTTCTTT. It is translated as CASSLTQVNTEAFF.

This sequence joins TRBV4-3 and TRBJ2-3; a possible D gene is TRBD1 (5 bases). Deletions cut 1 base from V and 0 bases from J, with 8 bases between. The germline CDR1 and CDR2 sequences are LGHNA and YSLEER. CDR3 length: 15 residues. The CDR3: CASSQGQGSTDTQYF. DNA for the CDR3: TGCGCCAGCAGCCAAGGGCAGGGCAGCACAGATACGCAGTATTTT.

This chain uses TRBV2 with TRBJ1-5; 12 positions agree with TRBD1. The J segment lost 6 bases and the V segment lost 8 bases, leaving 5 bases of the junction unmatched. The CDR3 covers 14 residues. Germline V gives CDR1 SNHLY, CDR2 FYNNEI. The CDR3 region is CASAGTGGGQPQHF. Written as DNA, the CDR3 is TGTGCCAGCGCCGGGACAGGGGGCGGTCAGCCCCAGCATTTT.

V usage is TRBV11-2 and J usage is TRBJ2-1; TRBD2 might be the D (6 bases). The length of the CDR3 is 14 residues. Germline values: CDR1 SGHAT, CDR2 FQNNGV. Deletions cut 5 bases from V and 1 base from J, with 9 bases between. DNA for the CDR3: TGTGCCAGCAGCCCCGGGAGATCCTACAATGAGCAGTTCTTC. Amino acid sequence: CASSPGRSYNEQFF.

The genes are TRBV7-9 and TRBJ2-7, with D perhaps TRBD2 (5 bases). The CDR3 loop spans 11 amino acids. CDR1 SEHNR and CDR2 FQNEAQ come from the germline V gene (reference sequence). V was cut by 7 bases and J by 5 bases, with 9 bases left in between. CDR3 sequence: CASTRAHEQYF. CDR3 DNA sequence: TGTGCCAGCACGAGGGCCCACGAGCAGTACTTC.

This chain connects TRBV10-1 to TRBJ2-1; 10 nucleotides line up with TRBD2. The CDR3 spans 17 residues. The V segment lost 3 bases and the J segment 0 bases; nucleotides outside the gene matches: 5. Germline V lookup: CDR1 WNHNN, CDR2 SYGVQD (reference sequence). CDR3 sequence (DNA): TGCGCCAGCAGTGACGGGACTAGCGCTCGCTCCTACAATGAGCAGTTCTTC. Residues: CASSDGTSARSYNEQFF.

This clone was seen only once. The chain has TRBV9 and TRBJ2-7; perhaps TRBD1 as D (5 bases). The CDR3 is 13 residues long. With 4 bases removed from V and 1 base from J, the gap between germline ends came to 9 bases. Germline-derived CDR1 and CDR2 are SGDLS and YYNGEE. CDR3 bases: TGTGCCAGCAGCCCCCCAGGGTCCTACGAGCAGTACTTC. This sequence encodes CASSPPGSYEQYF.

CDR3 protein: CASSFGLTGGSYGYTF. The DNA for the CDR3 is TGTGCCAGCAGCTTCGGGCTAACAGGGGGCAGCTATGGCTACACCTTC. The V gene is TRBV5-6, the J gene TRBJ1-2, with 9 positions matching TRBD1. The CDR3 is 16 residues long. In germline, CDR1 is SGHDT, CDR2 YYEEEE. J lost 4 bases, V lost 2 bases, and 9 bases had no gene match.

The chain is built from TRBV7-2 and TRBJ1-5, with 7 bases identical to TRBD1. Germline V lookup: CDR1 SGHTA, CDR2 FQGNSA. This CDR3 spans 15 amino acids. The ends lost 2 bases at V and 9 bases at J; junction bases unmatched: 10. In DNA, the CDR3 is TGTGCCAGCAGCTTACTAGAACAGGGGCTGGGGCCCCAGCATTTT. Encoded protein: CASSLLEQGLGPQHF. The full variable domain, with the rest looked up from reference TRBV7-2 and TRBJ1-5, is GAGVSQSPSNKVTEKGKDVELRCDPISGHTALYWYRQSLGQGLEFLIYFQGNSAPDKSGLPSDRFSAERTGGSVSTLTIQRTQQEDSAVYLCASSLLEQGLGPQHFGDGTRLSIL.

V is TRBV19 and J is TRBJ1-5, with TRBD1 identical over 7 bases. Germline V gene sequence: CDR1 LNHDA, CDR2 SQIVND (reference sequence). This CDR3 spans 15 amino acids. With V trimmed by 7 bases and J by 1 base, 7 bases remained unmatched. CDR3 in DNA: TGTGCCAGTACCTCGTCAGGGGGAAGCAATCAGCCCCAGCATTTT. This sequence encodes CASTSSGGSNQPQHF.

The V and J genes are TRBV28 and TRBJ2-7; a weak D match, TRBD2 (5 bases). V gave up 6 bases and J gave up 4 bases, with 10 bases separating them. CDR1 is MDHEN, CDR2 SYDVKM, per germline. This CDR3 is built from 12 residues. The CDR3 here is CASRPGSYEQYF. Written as DNA, the CDR3 is TGTGCCAGCAGACCGGGAAGTTACGAGCAGTACTTC.

This clone was observed a single time. The CDR3 sequence is CASRLAGGSSYEQYF. The CDR3 DNA sequence: TGTGCCAGCAGGCTAGCGGGGGGGAGCTCCTACGAGCAGTACTTC. The chain joins TRBV2 to TRBJ2-7, with 12 bases fitting TRBD2. The CDR3 is made up of 15 amino acids. Germline trimming cut 6 bases from V and 0 bases from J; bases unmatched to any gene: 3. Germline CDR1 and CDR2: SNHLY and FYNNEI.

The V and J genes are TRBV5-1 and TRBJ1-1; D is undetermined. Trimming stripped 4 bases from V and 0 bases from J, with 10 bases between. In germline, CDR1 is SGHRS, CDR2 YFSETQ. The CDR3 has 14 residues. CDR3 sequence reads: CASSSIDMNTEAFF. CDR3 nucleotides: TGCGCCAGCAGCAGTATCGACATGAACACTGAAGCTTTCTTT. The full variable domain, its missing parts supplied by reference TRBV5-1 and TRBJ1-1, is KAGVTQTPRYLIKTRGQQVTLSCSPISGHRSVSWYQQTPGQGLQFLFEYFSETQRNKGNFPGRFSGRQFSNSRSEMNVSTLELGDSALYLCASSSIDMNTEAFFGQGTRLTVV.

The chain combines TRBV15 with TRBJ1-4; 7 bases align to TRBD1. The CDR3 has 14 residues. Germline CDR1 is LNHNV and CDR2 is YYDKDF (reference sequence). The V and J ends lost 5 bases and 7 bases, in that order; junction bases with no gene match: 7. CDR3: CATSRRDSSEKLFF. In nucleotides, the CDR3 is TGTGCCACCAGCCGCCGGGACAGCTCTGAAAAACTGTTTTTT. The full variable domain, with the rest looked up from reference TRBV15 and TRBJ1-4, is DAMVIQNPRYQVTQFGKPVTLSCSQTLNHNVMYWYQQKSSQAPKLLFHYYDKDFNNEADTPDNFQSRRPNTSFCFLDIRSPGLGDTAMYLCATSRRDSSEKLFFGSGTQLSVL.

This clone was observed a single time. This chain uses TRBV28 with TRBJ1-4; 9 nucleotides line up with TRBD1. The CDR3 has 14 amino acids. Germline V gene lookup returns CDR1 MDHEN and CDR2 SYDVKM. Trimming took 5 bases from V and 8 from J; bases not matched to a gene: 6. This CDR3 is CASSPGTGREKLFF. Here the CDR3 DNA reads TGTGCCAGCAGTCCTGGGACAGGGAGAGAAAAACTGTTTTTT. The full variable domain, rest sourced from reference TRBV28 and TRBJ1-4, is DVKVTQSSRYLVKRTGEKVFLECVQDMDHENMFWYRQDPGLGLRLIYFSYDVKMKEKGDIPEGYSVSREKKERFSLILESASTNQTSMYLCASSPGTGREKLFFGSGTQLSVL.

The chain carries TRBV19 and TRBJ1-5; 7 nucleotides match TRBD1. The CDR3 sequence is 12 residues long. CDR1 LNHDA and CDR2 SQIVND come from the germline V gene (reference sequence). The J segment lost 9 bases and the V segment lost 8 bases, leaving 7 bases of the junction unmatched. CDR3 residues: CASGQVLRPQHF. The CDR3 nucleotides are TGTGCCAGTGGACAGGTCTTGAGGCCCCAGCATTTT.

The chain uses TRBV10-2 and TRBJ2-7; TRBD1 matches 8 bases. This CDR3 spans 13 amino acids. Per germline, CDR1 WSHSY and CDR2 SAAADI. Losses at the gene ends were 5 bases for V and 6 bases for J; bases not matched to a gene: 6. The CDR3 reads CASSTQGASEQYF. In DNA, the CDR3 is TGCGCCAGCAGTACTCAGGGGGCCTCCGAGCAGTACTTC.